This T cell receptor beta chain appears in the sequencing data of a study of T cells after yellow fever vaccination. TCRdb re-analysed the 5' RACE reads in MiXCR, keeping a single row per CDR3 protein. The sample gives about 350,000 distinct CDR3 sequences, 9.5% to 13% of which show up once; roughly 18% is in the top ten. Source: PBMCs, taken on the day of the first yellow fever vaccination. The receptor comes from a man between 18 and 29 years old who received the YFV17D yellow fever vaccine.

This CDR3 reads CASGEGMGTGELFF. The DNA of the CDR3 is TGCGCCAGCGGTGAGGGGATGGGGACCGGGGAGCTGTTTTTT. The chain uses TRBV5-1 and TRBJ2-2, with D perhaps assigned TRBD1 or TRBD2 (5 bases each). This CDR3 comprises 14 residues. The ends were cut back, 7 bases at V and 5 bases at J, with 15 bases in the middle. Looked up from germline, CDR1 is SGHRS and CDR2 is YFSETQ.